What follows are 19 T cell receptor beta chains derived from one specimen sequenced in a study of Graves' ophthalmopathy and Graves' hyperthyroidism. RNA transcripts were the template, and TCR beta CDR3 regions were amplified from them. An initial RT-PCR round employing HTBI primers preceded a second-round multiplex PCR. A single record per CDR3 protein comes from TCRdb applying MiXCR to the multiplex PCR reads. The sample shows fewer than 650,000 distinct CDR3 sequences, 20% to 25% of them seen only once. Sample: peripheral blood. These receptors came from a woman between 18 and 29 years old with stable Graves' hyperthyroidism. Some clones in this sample may be carry-over from other donors' samples.

This clonotype was observed many times. The rearrangement uses TRBV20-1 and TRBJ2-5; D perhaps matches TRBD1 (5 bases). Germline V lookup: CDR1 DFQATT, CDR2 SNEGSKA (reference sequence). V lost 3 bases and J lost 3, with 14 bases in between. The CDR3 loop spans 14 amino acids. The CDR3 region is CSASESEGEETQYF. In nucleotides, the CDR3 is TGCAGTGCTAGTGAGAGCGAAGGGGAAGAGACCCAGTACTTC.

The V call is TRBV6-2 or TRBV6-3, the J call TRBJ2-4; 9 bases agree with TRBD1. The CDR3 contains 19 residues. Germline CDR1 is MNHEY and CDR2 is SVGEGT. Trimming cost V 5 bases and J 0 bases; bases outside gene matches: 14. CDR3 nucleotide sequence: TGTGCCAGCAGTCCCATGACAGGGGGGGGAATTATAGCCAAAAACATTCAGTACTTC. Its protein is CASSPMTGGGIIAKNIQYF.

This clonotype appeared a few times. A much larger clone differs by one base, so this may be a read error. V usage is TRBV6-1 and J usage is TRBJ2-5; a weak D match, TRBD1 (5 bases). Germline CDR1 and CDR2: MNHNS and SASEGT. The CDR3 runs to 14 residues. The CDR3 loop is CVSSDVKGMETQYF. CDR3 in DNA: TGTGTCAGCAGTGATGTAAAGGGGATGGAGACCCAGTACTTC.

This clonotype was recorded at least ten times. This chain joins TRBV3-1 and TRBJ2-5, with D unclear. This CDR3 region has 13 residues. Germline CDR1 and CDR2: LGHDT and YNNKEL (reference sequence). V lost 5 bases and J 1 base, leaving 8 bases between the germline ends. This CDR3 reads CASSSLIQETQYF. The CDR3 DNA is TGTGCCAGCAGCTCCCTGATCCAAGAGACCCAGTACTTC.

This clonotype was picked up many times. The genes are TRBV2 and TRBJ1-5; 9 bases map to TRBD1. Germline CDR1 reads SNHLY; CDR2 reads FYNNEI. CDR3 length: 13 amino acids. With 6 bases clipped from V and 7 bases from J, the junction kept 4 bases outside the gene matches. CDR3 sequence: CASRGQGEQPQHF. CDR3 bases: TGTGCCAGCAGGGGACAGGGTGAGCAGCCCCAGCATTTT.

This clonotype has a count of ten or more. The J gene is TRBJ1-1, the V gene TRBV7-2; 9 bases line up with TRBD1. The germline V gene encodes CDR1 SGHTA and CDR2 FQGNSA. The CDR3 totals 15 residues. With V trimmed by 1 base and J by 6 bases, 6 bases remained unmatched. The CDR3 sequence: CASSLVQDRGPEAFF. CDR3 sequence (DNA): TGTGCCAGCAGCTTAGTGCAGGACAGGGGCCCTGAAGCTTTCTTT.

The chain joins TRBV29-1 to TRBJ1-2, with D maybe TRBD1 (5 bases). Germline lookup yields CDR1 SQVTM and CDR2 ANQGSEA. The CDR3 has 14 amino acids. V lost 6 bases and J lost 4, with 18 bases in between. The CDR3 region has the DNA TGCAGCGTCGGAGGGGCACCCCGCCTCTATGGCTACACCTTC. Translation gives CSVGGAPRLYGYTF.

This clonotype was recorded only once. CDR3: CASSLITPPETQYF. The CDR3 DNA follows: TGTGCCAGCAGCTTAATTACACCACCGGAGACCCAGTACTTC. This chain uses TRBV3-1 with TRBJ2-5; D unresolved. V was shortened by 5 bases and J by 5 bases, with 15 bases between the two germline ends. The CDR3 runs 14 residues. CDR1 LGHDT and CDR2 YNNKEL come from the germline V gene (reference sequence).

Comment on this clonotype: The junction and the germline gene differ at one end; a read error may be behind it. The V and J genes are TRBV12-3 or TRBV12-4 and TRBJ2-2; 8 bases match TRBD2. This CDR3 has 16 residues. This CDR3 is CASRLAGREDTGELFF. In nucleotides, the CDR3 is TGTGCCAGCAGATTAGCGGGACGGGAGGACACCGGGGAGCTGTTTTTT.

There are many counts of this clonotype. This sequence joins TRBV7-6 and TRBJ2-3, with 11 bases fitting TRBD2. Trimming removed 5 bases from V and 5 bases from J; junction bases left unmatched: 3. CDR3 length: 14 amino acids. The germline V gene encodes CDR1 SGHVS and CDR2 FNYEAQ. The CDR3 spells CASSHSGGGDTQYF. CDR3 DNA sequence: TGTGCCAGCAGCCATAGCGGGGGGGGAGATACGCAGTATTTT.

This clonotype was seen more than once but under ten times. The chain joins TRBV20-1 to TRBJ2-2; a weak D match, TRBD2 (5 bases). The germline gives CDR1 DFQATT, CDR2 SNEGSKA (reference sequence). CDR3 length: 14 amino acids. V was shortened by 0 bases and J by 3 bases, with 8 bases between the two germline ends. CDR3 in amino acids: CSARDPGDTGELFF. For the CDR3, the DNA is TGCAGTGCTAGAGATCCCGGGGACACCGGGGAGCTGTTTTTT.

This clonotype appeared many times. V usage is TRBV20-1 and J usage is TRBJ1-3, with unresolved D. Germline V gives CDR1 DFQATT, CDR2 SNEGSKA (reference sequence). The V gene lost 0 bases and the J gene lost 0 bases, with 12 bases spanning the gap. This CDR3 contains 16 residues. The CDR3 here is CSARDPGRASGNTIYF. The CDR3, as DNA: TGCAGTGCTAGAGATCCTGGTAGGGCCTCTGGAAACACCATATATTTT.

This clonotype was observed at least ten times. The V and J genes are TRBV11-2 and TRBJ2-7; D not resolved. CDR1 and CDR2 from the germline V gene are SGHAT and FQNNGV. The V and J ends lost 5 bases and 4 bases respectively, with 18 bases between them. This CDR3 is built from 15 residues. Here the CDR3 reads CASSPRKVRPYEQYF. The CDR3 bases are TGTGCCAGCAGCCCTAGGAAGGTTCGACCTTACGAGCAGTACTTC.

This clonotype was detected a few times. The CDR3 coding sequence is TGTGCCAGCGGGGACAGGAGGGACACCGGGGAGCTGTTTTTT. It yields the protein CASGDRRDTGELFF. V is TRBV6-1 and J is TRBJ2-2, with 8 nucleotides matching TRBD1. Trimming at V came to 8 bases and at J to 3 bases, leaving 5 bases not matched to a gene. CDR1 is MNHNS and CDR2 is SASEGT in the germline V gene. There are 14 residues in the CDR3.

This clonotype was seen ten or more times. V gene TRBV6-5 combines with J gene TRBJ1-2; TRBD1 matches 7 bases. V lost 7 bases and J lost 1; bases outside the gene matches: 6. The CDR3 sequence is 14 residues long. The germline gives CDR1 MNHEY, CDR2 SVGAGI. The CDR3 coding sequence is TGTGCCAGCACCGGCCGGGACAGTAACTATGGCTACACCTTC. It yields the protein CASTGRDSNYGYTF.

The chain is built from TRBV2 and TRBJ2-5; unclear D gene. The germline V gene has CDR1 SNHLY and CDR2 FYNNEI. The CDR3 covers 13 residues. V was clipped by 2 bases and J by 5 bases, with 9 bases between them. The CDR3 reads CASSESAGETQYF. CDR3 nucleotides: TGTGCCAGCAGTGAAAGTGCTGGGGAGACCCAGTACTTC.

At least ten counts were recorded for this clonotype. In DNA form, the CDR3 reads TGCAGCGTTGAACAGAAAAACATTCAGTACTTC. This translates into CSVEQKNIQYF. The chain has TRBV29-1 and TRBJ2-4; D remains unclear. The CDR3 loop spans 11 amino acids. The germline CDR1 and CDR2 sequences are SQVTM and ANQGSEA. V was clipped by 2 bases and J by 4 bases, with 3 bases between them.

This clonotype was seen ten or more times. The chain is built from TRBV2 and TRBJ1-5, with D maybe TRBD1 (6 bases). Germline V lookup: CDR1 SNHLY, CDR2 FYNNEI. Trimming took off 6 bases at V and 0 bases at J, with 15 bases between the two ends. The CDR3 extends over 16 amino acids. The DNA of the CDR3 is TGTGCCAGCAGACCTGGGACAACCGCTAGCAATCAGCCCCAGCATTTT. It specifies CASRPGTTASNQPQHF.

This clonotype was found once. This rearrangement joins TRBV12-3 or TRBV12-4 to TRBJ2-7, with 12 bases fitting TRBD1. The junction had 10 bases not matched to a gene; V was cut back by 5 bases and J by 5 bases. The CDR3 has 16 residues. The CDR3 bases are TGTGCCAGCAGTCATTCGGGGACAGGGGGCGTCGACGAGCAGTACTTC. Protein sequence: CASSHSGTGGVDEQYF.